The 3 T cell receptor beta chains below were found in one sample sequenced in a study of T cell responses to AZD1222 COVID-19 vaccine. The protocol was immunoSEQ multiplex PCR, while the TCRdb copy is restricted to in-frame clones and leaves out a portion. The sample carries approximately 130,000 clones, approximately 92% recorded once. The source material was peripheral blood, sampled 28 days after the second dose of the MenACWY control vaccine. All receptors come from an adult who received the MenACWY meningococcal vaccine as a control.

This rearrangement joins TRBV5-6 to TRBJ2-5, with 11 bases lining up with TRBD2. V shed 4 bases, J shed 5 bases, and the junction held 7 bases outside the gene matches. CDR3 length: 15 amino acids. Germline V gives CDR1 SGHDT, CDR2 YYEEEE. The CDR3 here is CASSQDSGGVETQYF. The CDR3 DNA sequence: TGTGCCAGCAGCCAGGATAGCGGGGGGGTGGAGACCCAGTACTTC.

V and J are TRBV28 and TRBJ2-3, with D tentatively TRBD2 (6 bases). There are 15 residues in the CDR3. Germline values: CDR1 MDHEN, CDR2 SYDVKM. V dropped 6 bases and J dropped 5 bases, with 18 bases sitting between them. For the CDR3, the DNA is TGTGCCAGCAGCCTACGGGAAGTCGGGGGAGATACGCAGTATTTT. Translated, it gives CASSLREVGGDTQYF.

The chain employs TRBV29-1 and TRBJ2-2; D unclear. The germline V gene encodes CDR1 SQVTM and CDR2 ANQGSEA. The CDR3 covers 13 residues. Trimming left V 2 bases short and J 5 bases short, with 9 bases between. CDR3 DNA: TGCAGCGTTGAAAGAGGCCCGACCGGGGAGCTGTTTTTT. Encoded protein: CSVERGPTGELFF.